Below, one T cell receptor (beta chain) is given with its context. Germline trimming cut 2 bases from V and 10 bases from J; bases unmatched to any gene: 5. This CDR3 spans 14 amino acids. Germline V gene data show CDR1 as LGHNT and CDR2 as FRNRAP. The data were obtained in a study of a mutant IDH1 vaccine in newly diagnosed glioma. Time point defined: baseline, week 1 (first vaccination visit). The treatment is: pre-vaccination baseline after standard-of-care therapy. The astrocytomas were IDH1-mutant, ATRX-negative, and WHO grade 3 or 4. The assay was immunoSEQ multiplex PCR, and TCRdb's table has in-frame clones only and misses some. The sample holds 70,000 or so clones, 65% to 85% seen once.

The sequence derives from a woman younger than 35 with glioma. Some clones in this sample may be carry-over from other donors' samples. This chain connects TRBV12-5 to TRBJ2-1, with 10 positions matching TRBD2. The sample consisted of peripheral blood mononuclear cells (PBMCs), taken from a glioma patient treated with radiotherapy, temozolomide or both. DNA of the CDR3: TGTGCTAGTGGTTTGCGGCTAGCGGGGGACGAGCAGTTCTTC. Protein product: CASGLRLAGDEQFF.